These 8 T cell receptor beta chains originate from one sample sequenced in a study of blood T cell repertoires in COVID-19 (dated by TCRdb to between 2020 and 2021). The library was obtained by the immunoSEQ multiplex PCR assay. Entries here come from immuneACCESS through TCRdb and include only in-frame sequences with V and J called. Some clones fail to appear in such tables; in the studies checked, an unresolved V gene covers under half of the shortfall, and the cause of the remainder is unknown. Recorded for this sample are roughly 74,000 clones; 80% to 90% of them occurred a single time. Jointly, the top ten make up over 35% of the sample. The sequencing sample was made of peripheral blood. The source of these receptors is a man in his sixties or seventies with acute or convalescent COVID-19.

The CDR3 here is CASSQSDSLTSTDTQYF. The CDR3 bases are TGTGCCAGCAGCCAATCGGACAGTCTGACTAGCACAGATACGCAGTATTTT. The rearrangement uses TRBV3-1 (or the pseudogene TRBV3-2) and TRBJ2-3, with D perhaps matching TRBD1 (6 bases). Per germline, CDR1 LGHDT and CDR2 YNNKEL (reference sequence). V lost 2 bases and J 0 bases, leaving 15 bases between the germline ends. This CDR3 spans 17 amino acids.

The J gene is TRBJ1-4, the V gene TRBV29-1; no clear D. Trimming took 2 bases from V and 7 from J, leaving 11 bases between them. CDR1 is SQVTM, CDR2 ANQGSEA, per germline. The CDR3 is 13 residues long. In DNA form, the CDR3 reads TGCAGCGTTGAATTCCGTACGGGTGAAAAACTGTTTTTT. Its protein is CSVEFRTGEKLFF.

J is TRBJ2-2 and V is TRBV6-6, with a possible D match to TRBD1 (6 bases). The V gene lost 8 bases and the J gene lost 4 bases, with 17 bases spanning the gap. CDR3 length: 15 amino acids. Germline CDR1 and CDR2: MNHNY and SVGAGI (reference sequence). CDR3 amino acids: CASRKGGRGTGELFF. Written as DNA, the CDR3 is TGTGCCAGCCGTAAAGGGGGTCGGGGCACCGGGGAGCTGTTTTTT.

The chain joins TRBV15 to TRBJ1-2; D not certain. V was clipped by 7 bases and J by 7 bases, with 22 bases between them. The CDR3 loop spans 15 amino acids. Germline V gives CDR1 LNHNV, CDR2 YYDKDF (reference sequence). The CDR3 DNA follows: TGTGCCACCACCCCAACCCAGAAGGCGGCTTCTGGCTACACCTTC. It encodes CATTPTQKAASGYTF.

This chain links TRBV5-1 with TRBJ2-1; unclear D gene. The ends were cut back, 0 bases at V and 1 base at J, with 11 bases in the middle. The CDR3 spans 16 residues. Germline CDR1 and CDR2: SGHRS and YFSETQ. The DNA for the CDR3 is TGCGCCAGCAGCTTGGGGCCGCCCCCATCCTACAATGAGCAGTTCTTC. It translates to CASSLGPPPSYNEQFF.

This chain connects TRBV2 to TRBJ1-4, with 9 bases fitting TRBD1. This CDR3 has 13 residues. The germline V gene encodes CDR1 SNHLY and CDR2 FYNNEI. V lost 6 bases and J lost 8; bases outside the gene matches: 4. In nucleotides, the CDR3 is TGTGCCAGCAGGAGGGACAGGGACGAAAAACTGTTTTTT. It encodes CASRRDRDEKLFF.

In its sample, this clone was seen many times. The V and J genes are TRBV18 and TRBJ1-5; 8 positions match TRBD1. CDR3 length equals 16 residues. The junction had 5 bases not matched to a gene; V was cut back by 4 bases and J by 0 bases. Germline CDR1 and CDR2: KGHSH and LQKENI. The CDR3 coding sequence is TGTGCCAGCTCACAACGGACAGGGACTAGCAATCAGCCCCAGCATTTT. Translated: CASSQRTGTSNQPQHF.

This CDR3 is CASSDSIRGSHNEQFF. CDR3 sequence (DNA): TGTGCCAGCAGTGACTCGATCCGCGGGAGCCACAATGAGCAGTTCTTC. The gene calls are TRBV6-4 and TRBJ2-1; 7 bases map to TRBD2. V shed 0 bases and J 5 bases; nucleotides not matched to a gene: 7. The CDR3 length is 16 residues. The germline V gene encodes CDR1 MRHNA and CDR2 SNTAGT.